This T cell receptor (beta chain) was identified during a study of blood T cells in healthy people across ages. Study outcomes and limitations: The study found more naive CD4+ cells and higher diversity in long-lived than aged donors. Investigators viewed diversity estimates from one million T cells as underestimates, the study reported. Correlation between TCR beta diversity and naive T cell percentage was strong.

PCR was performed a second time for about 7 to 11 cycles using a sample-barcoded 5' primer and a J-beta primer mix. A tag from a template-switch adaptor with 12 random nucleotides marked each cDNA molecule. TCRdb re-derived calls from the 5' RACE reads in MiXCR, one entry per CDR3 protein. Of around 1,100,000 distinct CDR3 sequences listed, more than 30% are singletons. This clonotype was seen many times. The antigen is undetermined. V lost 7 bases and J 2 bases, leaving 13 bases between the germline ends. The CDR3 runs 14 residues. Sequenced input: blood. The chain has TRBV12-3 or TRBV12-4 and TRBJ2-3; possibly TRBD2 for D (6 bases). The sequence came from a man younger than 35 in good health. CDR3: CASTPGTPTDTQYF. In DNA form, the CDR3 reads TGTGCCAGCACCCCCGGGACTCCCACAGATACGCAGTATTTT.